Included here is one TCR beta chain sequence, with context. What it binds is not known. TCR beta CDR3 was sequenced at survey depth on immunoSEQ. The repertoire was sequenced with immunoSEQ multiplex PCR; TCRdb's copy has only in-frame clones and lacks some. The sample comprises about 5,000 clones, about 61% of which are singletons, and 35% to 45% rests with the top ten. The sample comes from a study of CD8 T cell repertoires and HIV-1 epitope variants. Whole-study context: T cells were stimulated with Twenty-five Gag and Nef peptides separately. Controls included no peptide, Ebola AY9 epitope, and a CMV, EBV, flu pool. Whole-study results and caveats: Eight or nine antigen-specific TCR beta clonotypes were found; six seemed cross-reactive to variants.

Per the germline V gene, CDR1 is MNHEY and CDR2 is SVGAGI. The V segment lost 0 bases and the J segment 9 bases; nucleotides outside the gene matches: 3. CDR3 length: 15 amino acids. The sequence was obtained from a male donor with HIV. The chain couples TRBV6-5 to TRBJ2-1; 12 bases align to TRBD1. Sequencing input: cultured CD8+ T cells derived from PBMCs. The CDR3 region is CASSYSGTGGTEQFF. In DNA form, the CDR3 reads TGTGCCAGCAGTTACTCCGGGACAGGGGGCACTGAGCAGTTCTTC.